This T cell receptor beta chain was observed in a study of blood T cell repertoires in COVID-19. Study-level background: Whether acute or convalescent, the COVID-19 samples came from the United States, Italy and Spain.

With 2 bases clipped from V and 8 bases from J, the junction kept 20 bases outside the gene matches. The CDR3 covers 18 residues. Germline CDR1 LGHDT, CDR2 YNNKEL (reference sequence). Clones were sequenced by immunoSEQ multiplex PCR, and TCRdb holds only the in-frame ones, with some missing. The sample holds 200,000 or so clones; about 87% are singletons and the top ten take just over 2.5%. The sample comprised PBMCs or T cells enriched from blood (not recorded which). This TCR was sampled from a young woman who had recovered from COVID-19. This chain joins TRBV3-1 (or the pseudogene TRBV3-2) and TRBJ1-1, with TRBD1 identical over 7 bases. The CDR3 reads CASSQRVGGLFTGVEAFF. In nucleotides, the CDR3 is TGTGCCAGCAGCCAAAGGGTTGGAGGACTGTTCACAGGGGTGGAAGCTTTCTTT.